Listed here are 18 T cell receptor beta chains from one sample, sequenced in a study of CD4 T cell repertoires in COVID-19 (dated by TCRdb to the early 2020s). Uncultured memory T cell samples were sequenced directly after ex vivo isolation. Library creation used the immunoSEQ multiplex PCR assay. TCRdb provides this immuneACCESS table in a form limited to in-frame rearrangements. Some clones are lacking; in checked studies, under half of them reflect an unresolved V gene, and why the rest are absent is not known. This sample gives 6,500 to 8,500 clones in total; around 80% of them show up just once. Approximately 2% of the sample is in the top ten clones. The material was effector memory CD4+ T cells from blood, obtained before the COVID-19 pandemic. The sample's cell subset or site, from its label and the paper: CD4+ T effector memory cells. The receptors originated from a human donor who had COVID-19.

This chain joins TRBV6-5 and TRBJ1-1; perhaps TRBD1 as D (5 bases). The V gene lost 3 bases and the J gene lost 2 bases, with 10 bases spanning the gap. The CDR3 covers 14 residues. CDR1 MNHEY and CDR2 SVGAGI come from the germline V gene. The CDR3 protein is CASSYNRRNTEAFF. The CDR3 bases are TGTGCCAGCAGTTATAACAGGAGAAACACTGAAGCTTTCTTT.

Here the CDR3 DNA reads TGTGCCAGCAGCGCGGAGGTCGGGGGGGACAGGGATTTCTACGAGCAGTACTTC. It yields the protein CASSAEVGGDRDFYEQYF. The chain carries TRBV9 and TRBJ2-7, with a tentative D call TRBD1 (9 bases). Germline V gene data show CDR1 as SGDLS and CDR2 as YYNGEE. V lost 3 bases and J 3 bases, leaving 25 bases between the germline ends. The CDR3 has 18 residues. The variable domain in full, with the rest retrieved from reference TRBV9 and TRBJ2-7, is DSGVTQTPKHLITATGQRVTLRCSPRSGDLSVYWYQQSLDQGLQFLIQYYNGEERAKGNILERFSAQQFPDLHSELNLSSLELGDSALYFCASSAEVGGDRDFYEQYFGPGTRLTVT.

CDR3 region: CASSLVGEGNTEAFF. The CDR3 DNA sequence: TGCGCCAGCAGCTTGGTAGGGGAGGGGAACACTGAAGCTTTCTTT. This rearrangement joins TRBV5-1 to TRBJ1-1, with TRBD1 as a possible D gene (5 bases). V was pared by 0 bases and J by 1 base, with 10 bases between. In germline, CDR1 is SGHRS, CDR2 YFSETQ. The CDR3 runs 15 residues.

This clone was detected only a few times. This rearrangement joins TRBV10-1 to TRBJ2-3; 12 nucleotides match TRBD2. CDR3 length: 17 amino acids. Germline V gene sequence: CDR1 WNHNN, CDR2 SYGVQD (reference sequence). The V gene end was trimmed by 0 bases and the J gene end by 5 bases; junction bases not matched to a gene: 6. The CDR3: CASSESTSGGPGDTQYF. The CDR3, as DNA: TGCGCCAGCAGTGAGTCAACTAGCGGGGGGCCGGGAGATACGCAGTATTTT.

This chain connects TRBV7-9 to TRBJ1-6; D remains unclear. This CDR3 is built from 15 residues. The ends were cut back, 2 bases at V and 7 bases at J, with 12 bases in the middle. Germline V gene lookup returns CDR1 SEHNR and CDR2 FQNEAQ (reference sequence). The CDR3 protein is CASSLIAGGNSPLHF. As DNA, the CDR3 is TGTGCCAGCAGCTTAATCGCAGGCGGGAATTCACCCCTCCACTTT.

This clone was detected only once. Here the CDR3 reads CASTPDREIQPQHF. CDR3 in DNA: TGTGCCAGCACCCCGGACAGGGAGATTCAGCCCCAGCATTTT. This chain uses TRBV6-5 with TRBJ1-5; 8 bases are a match to TRBD1. Germline V gives CDR1 MNHEY, CDR2 SVGAGI. The V segment lost 7 bases and the J segment 6 bases; nucleotides outside the gene matches: 8. CDR3 length equals 14 residues.

This clone has a single count. The rearrangement links TRBV10-1 to TRBJ2-1, with a weak D call TRBD1 (6 bases). CDR3 length: 14 residues. Germline V gene lookup returns CDR1 WNHNN and CDR2 SYGVQD (reference sequence). V lost 3 bases, J lost 2 bases, and 8 bases lay in between. Here the CDR3 DNA reads TGCGCCAGCAGTGACAGGGGAGCCTACAATGAGCAGTTCTTC. This translates into CASSDRGAYNEQFF.

This chain uses TRBV28 with TRBJ2-5; no clear D gene. The CDR3 sequence is 14 residues long. CDR1 is MDHEN and CDR2 is SYDVKM in the germline V gene. Trimming removed 6 bases at V and 4 bases at J, with 15 bases between. The CDR3, as DNA: TGTGCCAGCAGGAAGTTACTCCCGGGAGAGACCCAGTACTTC. Protein product: CASRKLLPGETQYF.

The rearrangement joins TRBV11-2 to TRBJ1-3; D remains unclear. CDR1 and CDR2 from the germline V gene are SGHAT and FQNNGV. The CDR3 contains 15 residues. V was shortened by 4 bases and J by 0 bases, with 10 bases between the two germline ends. The CDR3 coding sequence is TGTGCCAGCAGCTCCCCCGGGAGCTCTGGAAACACCATATATTTT. Translation gives CASSSPGSSGNTIYF.

This sequence joins TRBV11-2 and TRBJ2-7; D is uncertain. CDR1 and CDR2 from the germline V gene are SGHAT and FQNNGV. The CDR3 has 13 amino acids. V was shortened by 1 base and J by 2 bases, with 6 bases between the two germline ends. The CDR3: CASSLAQTYEQYF. CDR3 coding DNA: TGTGCCAGCAGCTTAGCGCAGACCTACGAGCAGTACTTC.

This chain connects TRBV5-4 to TRBJ2-7; D uncertain. Trimming took 0 bases from V and 0 from J, leaving 10 bases between them. Looked up from germline, CDR1 is SGHNT and CDR2 is YYREEE (reference sequence). This CDR3 contains 15 residues. The CDR3 DNA sequence: TGTGCCAGCAGCTTGGGGTACAGTTCCTCCTACGAGCAGTACTTC. It yields the protein CASSLGYSSSYEQYF.

The rearrangement joins TRBV18 to TRBJ2-5, with TRBD2 matching 9 bases. The J call may be mistaken, given a closer DNA end match to TRBJ2-7. CDR1 KGHSH and CDR2 LQKENI come from the germline V gene. This CDR3 comprises 15 residues. DNA of the CDR3: TGTGCCAGCTCACCATCGACTAGCGGCTCCTACGAGCAGTACTTC. It translates to CASSPSTSGSYEQYF.

This rearrangement joins TRBV19 to TRBJ2-1; 8 bases fit TRBD2. CDR3 size: 15 residues. Germline assignment: CDR1 LNHDA and CDR2 SQIVND (reference sequence). J lost 5 bases, V lost 3 bases, and 6 bases had no gene match. CDR3 amino acids: CASSMVGSGNNEQFF. Written as DNA, the CDR3 is TGTGCCAGTAGTATGGTGGGTAGCGGGAACAATGAGCAGTTCTTC. The full variable domain, rest sourced from reference TRBV19 and TRBJ2-1, is DGGITQSPKYLFRKEGQNVTLSCEQNLNHDAMYWYRQDPGQGLRLIYYSQIVNDFQKGDIAEGYSVSREKKESFPLTVTSAQKNPTAFYLCASSMVGSGNNEQFFGPGTRLTVL.

The table lists this clone with a few counts. V usage is TRBV7-9 and J usage is TRBJ1-1, with TRBD1 matching 7 bases. The CDR3 consists of 14 residues. Germline-derived CDR1 and CDR2 are SEHNR and FQNEAQ (reference sequence). The V segment lost 3 bases and the J segment 1 base; nucleotides outside the gene matches: 2. The CDR3 spells CASSFAGGNTEAFF. Written as DNA, the CDR3 is TGTGCCAGCAGCTTTGCAGGGGGGAACACTGAAGCTTTCTTT.

The V and J genes are TRBV28 and TRBJ2-7, with 15 bases that match TRBD2. CDR1 is MDHEN and CDR2 is SYDVKM in the germline V gene. The CDR3 extends over 16 amino acids. Germline trimming cut 6 bases from V and 6 bases from J; bases unmatched to any gene: 9. CDR3 protein: CASRPGLAGGLGEQYF. CDR3 DNA sequence: TGTGCCAGCAGGCCGGGACTAGCGGGAGGTCTCGGCGAGCAGTACTTC.

The rearrangement uses TRBV5-1 and TRBJ2-7; maybe TRBD1 (6 bases). The germline V and J ends were trimmed by 4 bases and 0 bases, with 17 bases remaining between them. Germline V gene sequence: CDR1 SGHRS, CDR2 YFSETQ. The CDR3 contains 16 residues. CDR3 DNA: TGCGCCAGCAGCCCTTCGGCAGGGGCTGGCTCCTACGAGCAGTACTTC. Amino acids: CASSPSAGAGSYEQYF.

V gene TRBV27 combines with J gene TRBJ1-2; 9 bases map to TRBD1. Losses at the gene ends were 5 bases for V and 6 bases for J; bases not matched to a gene: 10. Germline CDR1 and CDR2: MNHEY and SMNVEV (reference sequence). CDR3 size: 15 residues. The CDR3 DNA is TGTGCCAGCAGTCTGGACAGGGGTCAGTTCGATGGCTACACCTTC. It translates to CASSLDRGQFDGYTF.

The CDR3 protein is CASSLELAGGPNTGELFF. CDR3 coding DNA: TGCGCCAGCAGCTTGGAACTAGCGGGGGGGCCAAACACCGGGGAGCTGTTTTTT. V and J are TRBV5-1 and TRBJ2-2; 13 bases are shared with TRBD2. Germline-derived CDR1 and CDR2 are SGHRS and YFSETQ. CDR3 size: 18 residues. J lost 2 bases, V lost 0 bases, and 4 bases had no gene match. The variable domain in full, completed from reference TRBV5-1 and TRBJ2-2, reads KAGVTQTPRYLIKTRGQQVTLSCSPISGHRSVSWYQQTPGQGLQFLFEYFSETQRNKGNFPGRFSGRQFSNSRSEMNVSTLELGDSALYLCASSLELAGGPNTGELFFGEGSRLTVL.